This T cell receptor (beta chain) derives from a study of Ad26.COV2.S vaccination and SARS-CoV-2 variants. As for the study in general: Trial arm assignment for the donor was COV1001 Ad26.COV2.S. Study-wide results and limits: Responses of spike-specific T cells (both CD8+ and CD4+) reportedly showed substantial breadth after vaccination.

Germline CDR1 and CDR2: MDHEN and SYDVKM. Trimming removed 9 bases at V and 0 bases at J, with 18 bases between. The CDR3 runs to 16 residues. Sequencing was performed with immunoSEQ multiplex PCR; in TCRdb, only in-frame clones are kept and a portion is missing. Among about half a million clones listed, 80% to 90% were seen once. A note on this clone: The target antigen is unknown.

This sample's treatment: 15 to 20 received Ad26.COV2.S at low or high dose, single or two shots; about 5 received placebo; per-sample allocation not given. After the first vaccine or placebo injection, samples were drawn on day 63. Expressing Wuhan-strain SARS-CoV-2 spike, an Ad26 vector served as the vaccine. This sequence was found in a person aged 18-60 years who received the Ad26.COV2.S COVID-19 vaccine or a placebo. The sequences come from peripheral blood, collected in a trial of Ad26.COV2.S vaccine versus placebo. V gene TRBV28 combines with J gene TRBJ1-3, with D hard to call. The CDR3 protein is CASSIGRFNSGNTIYF. CDR3 DNA: TGTGCCAGTTCTATTGGACGGTTCAACTCTGGAAACACCATATATTTT.